A selection of T cell receptor beta chains follows, all from one sample in a study of T-cell reconstitution after alpha-beta-depleted transplantation in children. One entry per CDR3 protein, called by TCRdb with MiXCR from the PCR reads. The sample has approximately 510,000 distinct CDR3 sequences, roughly 18% seen once. The source was PBMCs from the stem cell graft donor, collected from the stem cell graft. These receptors were obtained from a human donor who donated a stem cell graft to a child with acute lymphoblastic leukemia. Both conserved end residues are part of each CDR3. The D gene is left open where the match is weak. Not all rows give a size; the values are once, few, many and, for expanded clones, a class.

j_gene: TRBJ2-3
abundance: -
v_gene: TRBV4-2
d_gene: TRBD2
CDR3nt: TGTGCCAGCAGCCAAATTTGGGGGTGGAGGGACGGGAGGGACACAGATACGCAGTATTTT
CDR3aa: CASSQIWGWRDGRDTDTQYF

j_gene: TRBJ1-2
abundance: -
v_gene: TRBV10-2
d_gene: -
CDR3nt: TGCGCCAGCAGTGAAAGGGACTCTGATACATACGGCTACACCTTC
CDR3aa: CASSERDSDTYGYTF

j_gene: TRBJ2-1
abundance: -
v_gene: TRBV5-5
d_gene: TRBD1
CDR3nt: TGTGCCAGCAGCGGGGGACAGAAGCAGTTCTTC
CDR3aa: CASSGGQKQFF

j_gene: TRBJ1-3
abundance: -
v_gene: TRBV19
d_gene: -
CDR3nt: TGTGCCTCCCGACGGCTCTCTGGAAACACCATATATTTT
CDR3aa: CASRRLSGNTIYF

j_gene: TRBJ2-1
abundance: -
v_gene: TRBV6-1
d_gene: TRBD2
CDR3nt: TGTGCCAGCAGCGCTCGGACTAGCAGCTACAATGAGCAGTTCTTC
CDR3aa: CASSARTSSYNEQFF

j_gene: TRBJ1-3
abundance: few
v_gene: TRBV12-3/TRBV12-4
d_gene: -
CDR3nt: TGTGCCAGCAGTCTCTCGGTTGCCGGACGAAGAAACACCATATATTTT
CDR3aa: CASSLSVAGRRNTIYF

j_gene: TRBJ2-3
abundance: few
v_gene: TRBV10-1
d_gene: -
CDR3nt: TGCGCCAGCAGTGCACTCGACTTTTCTAGCACAGATACGCAGTATTTT
CDR3aa: CASSALDFSSTDTQYF

j_gene: TRBJ2-2
abundance: few
v_gene: TRBV20-1
d_gene: TRBD1
CDR3nt: TGCAGTGCTAGATACGACAGGGCCGGGGAGCTGTTTTTT
CDR3aa: CSARYDRAGELFF

j_gene: TRBJ1-5
abundance: -
v_gene: TRBV4-2
d_gene: -
CDR3nt: TGTGCCAGCAGCCAAGAGGGTTATAGAAGCAATCAGCCCCAGCATTTT
CDR3aa: CASSQEGYRSNQPQHF

j_gene: TRBJ2-7
abundance: -
v_gene: TRBV5-6
d_gene: -
CDR3nt: TGTGCCAGCAGGGCCGTACGAAACGAGCAGTACTTC
CDR3aa: CASRAVRNEQYF

j_gene: TRBJ2-1
abundance: -
v_gene: TRBV7-8
d_gene: -
CDR3nt: TGTGCCAGCAGTTCCTCGACCGCGAATGAGCAGTTCTTC
CDR3aa: CASSSSTANEQFF

j_gene: TRBJ2-1
abundance: -
v_gene: TRBV11-3
d_gene: TRBD2
CDR3nt: TGTGCCAGCAGCTTAGGCCCTAGCGGGAGCGGTGAGCAGTTCTTC
CDR3aa: CASSLGPSGSGEQFF

j_gene: TRBJ2-1
abundance: -
v_gene: TRBV4-1
d_gene: TRBD2
CDR3nt: TGCGCCAGCAGCCAAGTGTTTCTAGCGGGAGAGAGGGTGTTCTTC
CDR3aa: CASSQVFLAGERVFF

j_gene: TRBJ1-6
abundance: few
v_gene: TRBV12-3/TRBV12-4
d_gene: -
CDR3nt: TGTGCCAGCAGTGCTGGGGACTCAGCAGGTTCACCCCTCCACTTT
CDR3aa: CASSAGDSAGSPLHF

j_gene: TRBJ2-2
abundance: -
v_gene: TRBV5-1
d_gene: -
CDR3nt: TGCGCCAGCAGCTTGGTCTTAGACAGCACCGGGGAGCTGTTTTTT
CDR3aa: CASSLVLDSTGELFF

j_gene: TRBJ1-5
abundance: -
v_gene: TRBV10-3
d_gene: -
CDR3nt: TGTGCCATCAGTCCTCTGGGGGGGCCCCAGCCCCAGCATTTT
CDR3aa: CAISPLGGPQPQHF

j_gene: TRBJ1-5
abundance: -
v_gene: TRBV6-1
d_gene: -
CDR3nt: TGTGCCAGTTCCCTAGTAGTTTTCAATCAGCCCCAGCATTTT
CDR3aa: CASSLVVFNQPQHF

j_gene: TRBJ1-4
abundance: many
v_gene: TRBV29-1
d_gene: TRBD1
CDR3nt: TGCAGCGCCAGGGGGAGGGATGAAAAACTGTTTTTT
CDR3aa: CSARGRDEKLFF

j_gene: TRBJ1-2
abundance: -
v_gene: TRBV19
d_gene: -
CDR3nt: TGTGCCAGTACGAGCGGGGTTACCGAGTATGGCTACACCTTC
CDR3aa: CASTSGVTEYGYTF

j_gene: TRBJ2-7
abundance: -
v_gene: TRBV27
d_gene: -
CDR3nt: TGTGCCAGCACTGGTCGGGGGACCTACGAGCAGTACTTC
CDR3aa: CASTGRGTYEQYF

j_gene: TRBJ2-3
abundance: -
v_gene: TRBV29-1
d_gene: TRBD2
CDR3nt: TGCAGCGTTGAAACCACGGGAGGGCCTAGAGATACGCAGTATTTT
CDR3aa: CSVETTGGPRDTQYF

j_gene: TRBJ1-5
abundance: -
v_gene: TRBV29-1
d_gene: TRBD1
CDR3nt: TGCAGCGTCCGACAGGGGGATCAGCCCCAGCATTTT
CDR3aa: CSVRQGDQPQHF